The present TCR beta chain was sequenced within a study of T cells in Graves' hyperthyroidism and ophthalmopathy. The V segment lost 5 bases and the J segment 3 bases; nucleotides outside the gene matches: 9. Germline CDR1 and CDR2: MNHNS and SASEGT. CDR3 length equals 15 residues. Regions amplified from RNA transcripts were the TCR beta CDR3 regions. An initial round of RT-PCR targeting the TCR CDR3 relied on the HTBI primer set. TCRdb reprocessed the multiplex PCR reads with MiXCR, giving one entry per CDR3 protein. The sample comprises some 690,000 distinct CDR3 sequences, about 18% of which are singletons, and roughly a sixth rests with the top ten. This clonotype has ten or more counts.

This TCR derives from a man in his fifties with Graves' hyperthyroidism. Source material: blood. The V gene is TRBV6-1, the J gene TRBJ2-7; 8 bases are shared with TRBD2. CDR3: CASSYSSGGHYEQYF. The CDR3, as DNA: TGTGCCAGCAGTTATTCAAGCGGGGGACACTACGAGCAGTACTTC.